This T cell receptor (beta chain) appears in the sequencing data of a study of cytomegalovirus exposure and HLA in healthy donors. PCR primers comprised 60 Vbeta and 13 Jbeta primers. Original processing notes: Later, an analysis found 65 million to 85 million unique TCR beta chains, and about 10 million of these were shared. Assay used: immunoSEQ multiplex PCR; TCRdb lists only in-frame clones, some missing. That table furnishes V, J and clone size, whereas the DNA furnished D and trimming. Among 150,000 to 200,000 clones listed, under 80% were seen once. Deletions cut 4 bases from V and 2 bases from J, with 9 bases between. Looked up from germline, CDR1 is LNHDA and CDR2 is SQIVND (reference sequence). The CDR3 runs to 15 residues.

The receptor's source is a man aged 40-50 years in good health and CMV-seronegative. The sequenced sample was PBMCs. The V and J genes are TRBV19 and TRBJ2-6; D is unresolved. The CDR3 reads CASSTYSAGANVLTF. CDR3 bases: TGTGCCAGTAGTACTTACTCGGCTGGGGCCAACGTCCTGACTTTC.